These 15 T cell receptor beta chains were all obtained from the same sample, sequenced in a study of blood T cell repertoires in COVID-19. The repertoire was sequenced with immunoSEQ multiplex PCR; TCRdb's copy has only in-frame clones and lacks some. The table has about 150,000 clones, approximately 85% seen once. The sample comprised peripheral blood. These receptors all come from a man aged 55 to 70 with COVID-19, enrolled during active disease.

V is TRBV12-5 and J is TRBJ1-2, with D possibly being TRBD1 (6 bases). Germline loops: CDR1 LGHNT, CDR2 FRNRAP. Trimming removed 0 bases from V and 0 bases from J, with 20 bases in between. There are 19 residues in the CDR3. The CDR3 spells CASGLVRGGRAFTNYGYTF. As DNA, the CDR3 is TGTGCTAGTGGTTTGGTACGCGGGGGCAGGGCATTCACTAACTATGGCTACACCTTC.

CDR3 sequence (DNA): TGCGCCAGCAGCTTGGGGACGGGGGACAATCAGCCCCAGCATTTT. Translating gives CASSLGTGDNQPQHF. The chain joins TRBV5-1 to TRBJ1-5; D perhaps matches TRBD1 (5 bases). CDR1 and CDR2 (germline): SGHRS, YFSETQ. V lost 0 bases, J lost 3 bases, and 10 bases lay in between. The CDR3 sequence is 15 residues long.

Note on this clone: One end of the junction does not line up with germline, which may come from a read error. The chain joins TRBV25-1 to TRBJ1-5, with 9 bases fitting TRBD1. The CDR3 consists of 16 residues. Germline V gives CDR1 MGHDK, CDR2 SYGVNS. CDR3 DNA: TGTGCCAGCAGTGAGGTAAAGGGACAGGGCAATCGGCCCCAGCATTTT. Translation gives CASSEVKGQGNRPQHF.

The chain employs TRBV6-5 and TRBJ1-1; D might be TRBD1 (5 bases). The ends were cut back, 6 bases at V and 5 bases at J, with 13 bases in the middle. Looked up from germline, CDR1 is MNHEY and CDR2 is SVGAGI. The CDR3 spans 13 residues. The chain's CDR3 is CASRGVGRTEAFF. The CDR3 nucleotides are TGTGCCAGCAGAGGGGTCGGGAGAACTGAAGCTTTCTTT.

The rearrangement joins TRBV19 to TRBJ2-2, with TRBD2 matching over 9 bases. Germline V CDR1 and CDR2: LNHDA, SQIVND (reference sequence). The CDR3 has 18 amino acids. After removal of 0 bases from V and 4 bases from J, the junction contained 9 bases not matched to a gene. Here the CDR3 reads CASSIDVPSGTLTGELFF. DNA for the CDR3: TGTGCCAGTAGTATAGATGTGCCTAGCGGGACCCTCACCGGGGAGCTGTTTTTT.

The J gene is TRBJ2-7, the V gene TRBV21-1; the listed D gene, TRBD1, was not tested against the DNA. TRBV21-1 is tagged as a pseudogene. CDR3 length: 16 residues. CDR3 coding DNA: TGTGCCAGCAGCAAAGGCCCGGACAGGAAAGCCTACGAGCAGTACTTC. Protein product: CASSKGPDRKAYEQYF.

This chain connects TRBV27 to TRBJ1-1; TRBD1 might be the D (6 bases). The V and J ends lost 5 bases and 2 bases respectively, with 12 bases between them. The CDR3 has 14 amino acids. Germline V gene sequence: CDR1 MNHEY, CDR2 SMNVEV (reference sequence). The CDR3 nucleotides are TGTGCCAGCAGTCAAAACAGGGTAAACACTGAAGCTTTCTTT. Its protein is CASSQNRVNTEAFF.

This chain connects TRBV19 to TRBJ1-5; no definite D call. This CDR3 is built from 14 residues. Germline CDR1 is LNHDA and CDR2 is SQIVND (reference sequence). Between the trimmed V and J ends, which lost 5 bases and 4 bases, there was a span of 12 bases. The chain's CDR3 is CASSLYRPNQPQHF. CDR3 coding DNA: TGTGCCAGTAGTCTATACAGACCTAATCAGCCCCAGCATTTT.

This clone was observed a handful of times. V usage is TRBV5-6 and J usage is TRBJ2-1, with 9 nucleotides matching TRBD2. CDR3 length equals 15 residues. The V gene's germline CDR1 is SGHDT and CDR2 YYEEEE. J gave up 4 bases and V 4 bases, and 6 bases lay outside the gene matches. For the CDR3, the DNA is TGTGCCAGCAGCCCTGGGCTAGCGGGGTACAATGAGCAGTTCTTC. Protein product: CASSPGLAGYNEQFF.

The J gene is TRBJ1-2, the V gene TRBV20-1; possible D gene TRBD1, 6 bases. The V end was cut by 3 bases, the J end by 10 bases, with 15 bases between. This CDR3 is built from 12 residues. Germline V gene lookup returns CDR1 DFQATT and CDR2 SNEGSKA (reference sequence). CDR3: CSASSLDSSYTF. Written as DNA, the CDR3 is TGCAGTGCTAGTTCTTTGGACAGCTCCTACACCTTC.

The sample holds one count of this clone. The J gene is TRBJ2-3, the V gene TRBV19; D is undetermined. The CDR3 covers 14 residues. The ends were cut back, 2 bases at V and 3 bases at J, with 9 bases in the middle. CDR1 and CDR2 (germline): LNHDA, SQIVND (reference sequence). CDR3 loop: CASSIFGPTDTQYF. CDR3 nucleotides: TGTGCCAGTAGTATATTCGGTCCTACAGATACGCAGTATTTT.

The J gene is TRBJ1-4, the V gene TRBV11-2, with 9 nucleotides matching TRBD1. V trimming: 4 bases; J trimming: 4 bases; junction bases outside the gene matches: 4. The CDR3 has 15 residues. Looked up from germline, CDR1 is SGHAT and CDR2 is FQNNGV. CDR3 nucleotide sequence: TGTGCCAGCAGCTCCGGGACAGGGCTTAATGAAAAACTGTTTTTT. As protein: CASSSGTGLNEKLFF.

CDR3 sequence reads: CASSWLDRNTEAFF. DNA of the CDR3: TGTGCCAGCAGCTGGCTGGACAGGAACACTGAAGCTTTCTTT. This chain joins TRBV7-2 and TRBJ1-1; perhaps TRBD1 as D (6 bases). The CDR3 contains 14 residues. The germline gives CDR1 SGHTA, CDR2 FQGNSA. The V and J ends lost 4 bases and 1 base respectively, with 10 bases between them.

This clone was seen more than once but under ten times. The chain joins TRBV5-5 to TRBJ1-3; 8 bases fit TRBD1. J lost 2 bases, V lost 4 bases, and 5 bases had no gene match. The CDR3 runs to 15 residues. Germline V CDR1 and CDR2: SGHKS, YYEKEE (reference sequence). The CDR3 coding sequence is TGTGCCAGCAGCCCCAGACAGGGGACTGGAAACACCATATATTTT. Protein sequence: CASSPRQGTGNTIYF.

The rearrangement links TRBV5-8 to TRBJ2-5, with 8 bases identical to TRBD1. The CDR3 is 15 residues long. The V and J ends lost 0 bases and 5 bases, in that order; junction bases with no gene match: 6. CDR1 and CDR2 from the germline V gene are SGHTS and YDEGEE. CDR3 nucleotides: TGTGCCAGCAGCTTGGGACAGGGGAAAGGGGAGACCCAGTACTTC. This sequence encodes CASSLGQGKGETQYF.